This T cell receptor beta chain stems from a study of response to subunit inactivated influenza vaccine. V was cut by 4 bases and J by 9 bases, with 16 bases left in between. This CDR3 region has 14 residues. CDR1 is SGHTA, CDR2 FQGNSA, per germline. TCRdb passed the RT-PCR reads through MiXCR, listing each CDR3 protein once. The sample holds 500,000 to 550,000 distinct CDR3 sequences; roughly 23% are singletons and the top ten take approximately 3%. The same data also contributed to another study, on T cells expressing NK-cell markers. Turning to that study: With UMIs, 5'RACE template switching was used to make TCR beta cDNA.

The rearrangement uses TRBV7-2 and TRBJ2-1; D unclear. The clonotype originates from a middle-aged man who received an inactivated influenza vaccine. Specimen: CD4+ T cells sorted from PBMCs, collected 11 to 12 days after vaccination. CDR3 loop: CASSSYEARIEQFF. CDR3 nucleotides: TGTGCCAGCAGCTCCTACGAGGCAAGAATTGAGCAGTTCTTC. Combining the CDR3 with reference TRBV7-2 and TRBJ2-1 gives the whole variable domain GAGVSQSPSNKVTEKGKDVELRCDPISGHTALYWYRQSLGQGLEFLIYFQGNSAPDKSGLPSDRFSAERTGGSVSTLTIQRTQQEDSAVYLCASSSYEARIEQFFGPGTRLTVL.